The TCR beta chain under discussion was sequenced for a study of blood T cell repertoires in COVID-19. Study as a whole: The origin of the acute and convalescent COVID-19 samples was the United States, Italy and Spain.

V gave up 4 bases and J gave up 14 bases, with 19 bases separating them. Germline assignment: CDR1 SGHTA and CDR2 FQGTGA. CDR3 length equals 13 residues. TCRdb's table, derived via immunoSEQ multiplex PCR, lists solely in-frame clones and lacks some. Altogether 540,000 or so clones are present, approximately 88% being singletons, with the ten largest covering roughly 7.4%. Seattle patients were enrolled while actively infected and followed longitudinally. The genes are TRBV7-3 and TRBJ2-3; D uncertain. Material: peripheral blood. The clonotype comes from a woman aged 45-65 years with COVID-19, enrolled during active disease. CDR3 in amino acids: CASSSTPEARMYF. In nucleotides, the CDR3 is TGTGCCAGCAGCTCGACTCCAGAGGCACGTATGTATTTT.